This T cell receptor (beta chain) was observed in a study of blood T cell repertoires in COVID-19. Study as a whole: The origin of the acute and convalescent COVID-19 samples was the United States, Italy and Spain. Sources were T cells, B-cell-depleted T cells, or PBMCs; the material itself was cDNA or gDNA.

Per the original methods: Estimation of nucleated cell counts relied on the amplification of reference gene primers. Using immunoSEQ multiplex PCR, the repertoire was profiled, and TCRdb retains in-frame clones only, with some absent. The DNA gave D and trimming, while V, J and clone size come from that table. Of 90,000 to 110,000 clones in the sample, about 87% were seen once. Sequenced: peripheral blood. The receptor was derived from a human donor in a cohort sampled during active COVID-19.

CDR3 region: CASKVGGASEQYF. The CDR3 DNA sequence: TGTGCCAGCAAAGTAGGGGGGGCCAGCGAGCAGTACTTC. The chain employs TRBV12-3 or TRBV12-4 and TRBJ2-7; D is perhaps TRBD2 (7 bases). Trimming cost V 7 bases and J 6 bases, with 16 bases left between them. This CDR3 is 13 amino acids long.